The rows below give T cell receptor beta chains drawn from one sample of a study of T cells in Graves' hyperthyroidism and ophthalmopathy. Each CDR3 protein is one row after TCRdb ran MiXCR on the multiplex PCR reads. This table has roughly 350,000 distinct CDR3 sequences, approximately 13% appearing once. Sequenced input: blood. These receptors all come from a woman in her twenties or thirties with Graves' hyperthyroidism. The CDR3 runs from the conserved cysteine through the conserved F or W. D genes are given only for firm matches. Clone size is shown for a subset of rows, as once, few, many or a class of expanded clone.

cdr3_nt,cdr3_aa,cdr3_length,d_call,j_call,clone_size,v_call
TGTGCCAGCTCAAACCCGAAGTTCGGAAGCAATCAGCCCCAGCATTTT,CASSNPKFGSNQPQHF,16,-,TRBJ1-5,few,TRBV28
TGCAGTCCAGGAGGCAGCCAAGAGACCCAGTACTTC,CSPGGSQETQYF,12,-,TRBJ2-5,many,TRBV20-1
TGTGCCAGCCTTTCCCAAGGGCAGACTAACACCGGGGAGCTGTTTTTT,CASLSQGQTNTGELFF,16,-,TRBJ2-2,many,TRBV28
TGTGCCAGCAGCCTGGCAGGCCAAGAGACCCAGCACTTC,CASSLAGQETQHF,13,-,TRBJ2-5,-,TRBV7-2
TGTGCCAGCAGCGTAAGGGGACGGCTTTTAAGAACCGGGGAGCTGTTTTTT,CASSVRGRLLRTGELFF,17,-,TRBJ2-2,-,TRBV9
TGTGCCAGCAGTTTATCGACCGAACCCTACACTGAAGCTTTCTTT,CASSLSTEPYTEAFF,15,-,TRBJ1-1,many,TRBV27
TGTGCCACCTCTGAAGGGAACTATGGCTACACCTTC,CATSEGNYGYTF,12,-,TRBJ1-2,few,TRBV10-3
TGTGCCAGCTCCTCCAAGCGGGAGGAGAACACCGGGGAGCTGTTTTTT,CASSSKREENTGELFF,16,TRBD2,TRBJ2-2,many,TRBV28
TGTGCCAGCAGCTTAGTTGGCGGGAAGTACAATGAGCAGTTCTTC,CASSLVGGKYNEQFF,15,-,TRBJ2-1,-,TRBV7-2
TGTGCCAGCAGTTACGCCGGGACAGGGGGCTACGAGCAGTACTTC,CASSYAGTGGYEQYF,15,TRBD1,TRBJ2-7,-,TRBV6-5
TGCAGTGCGATTCACCTGGTACGAACTGGCTACACCTTC,CSAIHLVRTGYTF,13,-,TRBJ1-2,many,TRBV20-1
TGTGCCAGCAGCTTCCTTCTTAATGAAAAACTGTTTTTT,CASSFLLNEKLFF,13,-,TRBJ1-4,-,TRBV7-8
TGTGCCTGGACCGTAGACGGAGGGGAGCTGTTTTTT,CAWTVDGGELFF,12,-,TRBJ2-2,many,TRBV30
TGTGCCAGCACCCTACAGGGGGCCATGAACACTGAAGCTTTCTTT,CASTLQGAMNTEAFF,15,TRBD1,TRBJ1-1,many,TRBV18
TGCAGCGCCCAACGGACCGAGGGCGTGGATACGCAGTATTTT,CSAQRTEGVDTQYF,14,-,TRBJ2-3,many,TRBV29-1
TGTGCCAGCAGTGAAGAAGGACAGGGCAAAAACATTCAGTACTTC,CASSEEGQGKNIQYF,15,TRBD1,TRBJ2-4,-,TRBV6-1
TGTGCCAGCGCTTCACGGGGGCTCGATCTTTACGGCTACACCTTC,CASASRGLDLYGYTF,15,-,TRBJ1-2,many,TRBV2
TGCAGTGCTAGCGGATCAACTAGCGGGGCAAAGCAAGAGACCCAGTACTTC,CSASGSTSGAKQETQYF,17,TRBD2,TRBJ2-5,many,TRBV20-1
TGTGCCACCAGCAGAGGAGGCGGGACAGTTACCTACGAGCAGTACTTC,CATSRGGGTVTYEQYF,16,-,TRBJ2-7,few,TRBV15
TGTGCCACCAGCGCAAGACAGACCCGCACAGATACGCAGTATTTT,CATSARQTRTDTQYF,15,-,TRBJ2-3,many,TRBV15
TGTGCCATCAGTGGCGGGGCCGGGGGGAATTCACCCCTCCACTTT,CAISGGAGGNSPLHF,15,-,TRBJ1-6,-,TRBV10-3
TGTGCCAGCAGTGAAGGGGCCGCGACCCTTACGCAGTATTTT,CASSEGAATLTQYF,14,-,TRBJ2-3,many,TRBV2
TGCAGTGCTAGAGATTTCCGGCCCGATGAAGCTTTCTTT,CSARDFRPDEAFF,13,-,TRBJ1-1,many,TRBV20-1
TGTGCCAGCAGCTTACTTAGAGTCTATGGCTACACCTTC,CASSLLRVYGYTF,13,-,TRBJ1-2,-,TRBV7-8
TGTGCCAGCAGCTTAGCTCGCGGACTAGCGGGCACCACAGATACGCAGTATTTT,CASSLARGLAGTTDTQYF,18,TRBD2,TRBJ2-3,-,TRBV7-2
TGTGCCAGTATGAACAGGCCAGCAGATGAGCAGTTCTTC,CASMNRPADEQFF,13,-,TRBJ2-1,-,TRBV19
TGCAGTGCTGGCAGGACAGGGAGGGGATACGAGCAGTACTTC,CSAGRTGRGYEQYF,14,-,TRBJ2-7,many,TRBV20-1
TGTGCCAGCAGCCAAGCGTTGGGTCAGCCCCAGCATTTT,CASSQALGQPQHF,13,-,TRBJ1-5,many,TRBV14
TGTGCCAGCAGAAAAATCCGTTCGACAGTGACGGGAGAGGATGACACAGATACGCAGTATTTT,CASRKIRSTVTGEDDTDTQYF,21,-,TRBJ2-3,-,TRBV13
TGTGCCAGCAGTTTAACTGGGGTCACTGAAGCTTTCTTT,CASSLTGVTEAFF,13,-,TRBJ1-1,many,TRBV27
TGTGCCAGCAGCTTGGTCTACCGGGACAGGAACACCGGGGAGCTGTTTTTT,CASSLVYRDRNTGELFF,17,TRBD1,TRBJ2-2,few,TRBV7-9
TGTGCCAGCGATCTAGGGCGGGGAGGGCAGCCCCAGCATTTT,CASDLGRGGQPQHF,14,-,TRBJ1-5,many,TRBV28
TGTGCCAGCAGTGAATATAGCTCCAAGGAAACCCAGTACTTC,CASSEYSSKETQYF,14,-,TRBJ2-5,few,TRBV2
TGTGCCACCAGTGATGAGAGCGGGAGATCCTACAATGAGCAGTTCTTC,CATSDESGRSYNEQFF,16,TRBD2,TRBJ2-1,few,TRBV24-1
TGTGCCAGCAGATTCGACGGGACAAGGAACACTGAAGCTTTCTTT,CASRFDGTRNTEAFF,15,-,TRBJ1-1,many,TRBV7-2
TGCGCCAGCAGCCAAGTAGGGTGGGAGGCGCCTAACGAGCAGTACTTC,CASSQVGWEAPNEQYF,16,-,TRBJ2-7,-,TRBV4-1
TGTGCCACCAGCAGAGCTCCCCGGGACACTAACGAAAAACTGTTTTTT,CATSRAPRDTNEKLFF,16,-,TRBJ1-4,few,TRBV15
TGTGCCAGCACTACATCACTGGGTGGGCTAGCGGGAGCAGAGACCCAGTACTTC,CASTTSLGGLAGAETQYF,18,TRBD2,TRBJ2-5,many,TRBV12-3/TRBV12-4
TGCAGTGCTAGCCCCGGGACTGTAAGTTCGGGGACGCAGTATTTT,CSASPGTVSSGTQYF,15,-,TRBJ2-3,few,TRBV20-1
TGCAGTGCTAGGATACGACTAGCGGGAGAGAAAGGGTACACCGGGGAGCTGTTTTTT,CSARIRLAGEKGYTGELFF,19,TRBD2,TRBJ2-2,-,TRBV20-1
TGCGCCAGCAGCTTGATGGGACAGGGGTACGACACCGGGGAGCTGTTTTTT,CASSLMGQGYDTGELFF,17,TRBD1,TRBJ2-2,many,TRBV5-1
TGTGCCTGGAGTTTTGGGACAGGGGGTGTTTACGAGCAGTACTTC,CAWSFGTGGVYEQYF,15,TRBD1,TRBJ2-7,-,TRBV30
TGTGCCAGCAGTGAAACCCAGAACACAGGGAAGTACTTC,CASSETQNTGKYF,13,-,TRBJ2-5,many,TRBV2
TGTGCCAGCAGTTTAAAGATGGGGGCTGGCTACACCTTC,CASSLKMGAGYTF,13,-,TRBJ1-2,-,TRBV27
TGTGCCAGCAGCTCACCTACTCTAGCGGGAGTTTTCTACGAGCAGTACTTC,CASSSPTLAGVFYEQYF,17,TRBD2,TRBJ2-7,many,TRBV11-2
TGTGCCAGGTCACCGGGACTACACAATGAGCAGTTCTTC,CARSPGLHNEQFF,13,TRBD2,TRBJ2-1,once,TRBV18
TGCAGTGCGGCCCCCTCGACCACTGAAGCTTTCTTT,CSAAPSTTEAFF,12,-,TRBJ1-1,few,TRBV20-1
TGTGCCAGCAGCTCGGTCTCCGGGAGTTCGAACGAGCAGTACTTC,CASSSVSGSSNEQYF,15,-,TRBJ2-7,many,TRBV7-3
TGTGCCAGCAGTCATGGACGGGACACTGAAGCTTTCTTT,CASSHGRDTEAFF,13,-,TRBJ1-1,many,TRBV12-3/TRBV12-4
TGTGCCAGCAGCACCATAGACCTCACTATCTCCTACAATGAGCAGTTCTTC,CASSTIDLTISYNEQFF,17,-,TRBJ2-1,few,TRBV7-9
TGTGCCAGCCAGGCAGGCAGCAGCAATCAGCCCCAGCATTTT,CASQAGSSNQPQHF,14,-,TRBJ1-5,many,TRBV3-1